This T cell receptor beta chain was retrieved from a study of T cell responses to AZD1222 COVID-19 vaccine. Some clones are missing from TCRdb's copy, which holds only in-frame ones; the method was immunoSEQ multiplex PCR. The data hold approximately 120,000 clones, with about 89% observed a single time. CDR1 is MNHEY and CDR2 is SVGEGT in the germline V gene. The CDR3 spans 15 residues. V was pared by 0 bases and J by 1 base, with 9 bases between. This clonotype was sampled from an adult in good health. Here the sequenced sample was peripheral blood, taken on day 0 of AZD1222 vaccination. The chain has TRBV6-2 or TRBV6-3 and TRBJ1-2; no firm D call. CDR3: CASSYSSAGNYGYTF. DNA of the CDR3: TGTGCCAGCAGTTACTCTTCGGCAGGTAACTATGGCTACACCTTC.